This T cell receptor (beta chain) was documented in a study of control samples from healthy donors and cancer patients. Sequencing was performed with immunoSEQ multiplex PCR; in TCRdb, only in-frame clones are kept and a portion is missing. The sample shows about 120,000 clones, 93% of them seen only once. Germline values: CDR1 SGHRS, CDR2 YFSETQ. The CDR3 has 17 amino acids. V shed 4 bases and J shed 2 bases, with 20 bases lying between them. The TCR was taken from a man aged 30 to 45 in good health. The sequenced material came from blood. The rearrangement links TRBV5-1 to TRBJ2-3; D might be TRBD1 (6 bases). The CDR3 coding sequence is TGCGCCAGCAGCCACTCCAGGGGTCAGGGAATCACAGATACGCAGTATTTT. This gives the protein CASSHSRGQGITDTQYF.